Listed below are T cell receptor beta chains from one sample, sequenced in a study of identical twins. TCRdb re-derived calls from the 5' RACE reads in MiXCR, one entry per CDR3 protein. The table includes around 250,000 distinct CDR3 sequences, more than 9.5% detected once. This sample was also put to use in a study of yellow fever vaccine responses in identical twins.

The sequenced material came from memory (CD45RO+) T cells sorted from blood. The receptors come from a woman under 30 in good health. The CDR3 runs from the conserved cysteine through the conserved F or W. D genes are given only for firm matches. Clone size is not always given. Where it is, it says once, few, many or a class for expanded clones.

TRBV5-4	few	TRBJ2-7	TRBD1	TGTGCCAGCAGCGCCGGGACAGGGGACAACGAGCAGTACTTC	CASSAGTGDNEQYF
TRBV3-1	few	TRBJ2-3	.	TGTGCCAGCAGTGGGCCATTTCGAGATACGCAGTATTTT	CASSGPFRDTQYF
TRBV6-2/TRBV6-3	few	TRBJ2-1	TRBD2	TGTGCCAGCAGCCCAACTAGCGGGGGGGGCAATGAGCAGTTCTTC	CASSPTSGGGNEQFF
TRBV7-2	.	TRBJ2-1	.	TGTGCCAGCAGCCCCTTTGGGGGGAGGACCTACAATGGGCAGTTCTTC	CASSPFGGRTYNGQFF
TRBV12-3/TRBV12-4	many	TRBJ2-7	.	TGTGCCAGCAGTTCCAGACACGAGCAGTACTTC	CASSSRHEQYF
TRBV6-5	.	TRBJ2-4	TRBD1	TGTGCCAGCAGTGACAGGGGGGACATTCAGTACTTC	CASSDRGDIQYF
TRBV24-1	.	TRBJ2-2	TRBD2	TGTGCCACCAGTGATTTGATGTCAGATCTAACGGGACTAGCGGGGACCGGGGAGCTGTTTTTT	CATSDLMSDLTGLAGTGELFF
TRBV20-1	few	TRBJ2-5	.	TGCAGTGCCGACACCGTGGGCAGGGGCCGAGAGACCCAGTACTTC	CSADTVGRGRETQYF
TRBV9	few	TRBJ1-1	.	TGTGCCAGCAGGTTAGGGGCAGGAATGGACACTGAAGCTTTCTTT	CASRLGAGMDTEAFF
TRBV9	few	TRBJ2-7	TRBD1	TGTGCCAGCAGTACGGGACAGCCGAACTCCTACGAGCAGTACTTC	CASSTGQPNSYEQYF
TRBV2	.	TRBJ2-1	TRBD2	TGTGCCAGCAGCCGACCGGGACTACAGTACAATGAGCAGTTCTTC	CASSRPGLQYNEQFF
TRBV20-1	.	TRBJ2-3	TRBD2	TGCAGTGCCAAGCGGGGAGATACGCAGTATTTT	CSAKRGDTQYF
TRBV7-2	.	TRBJ2-7	.	TGTGCCAGCAGCTTACAGCCCTCAGGCTACGAGCAGTACTTC	CASSLQPSGYEQYF
TRBV3-1	few	TRBJ2-7	TRBD2	TGTGCCAGCACTCAACGACTAGCGGGAGGGGACGAGCAGTACTTC	CASTQRLAGGDEQYF
TRBV12-3/TRBV12-4	many	TRBJ2-1	.	TGTGCCAGCAGTTTAGGACTGAGCTCCTACAATGAGCAGTTCTTC	CASSLGLSSYNEQFF
TRBV27	few	TRBJ2-2	.	TGTGCCAGCACCCCGACAGATTTCCGAGGCGGGGAGCTGTTTTTT	CASTPTDFRGGELFF
TRBV20-1	.	TRBJ2-5	TRBD1	TGCAGTGCTAGAGTACAGGGGGCAGAGACCCAGTACTTC	CSARVQGAETQYF
TRBV20-1	many	TRBJ1-2	.	TGCAGTGCTGTATACGCCGGGGCCTTTGGTGGCTACACCTTC	CSAVYAGAFGGYTF
TRBV6-5	.	TRBJ2-1	.	TGTGCCAGCAGTTTTGTGCGGAACAATGAGCAGTTCTTC	CASSFVRNNEQFF
TRBV6-1	few	TRBJ1-2	TRBD1	TGTGCCAGCATCCAGGACAGGGTTAACTATGGCTACACCTTC	CASIQDRVNYGYTF
TRBV4-2	many	TRBJ1-5	TRBD1	TGTGCCAGCAGCCAAATAGGACAGGGGGGCGGTCAGCCCCAGCATTTT	CASSQIGQGGGQPQHF
TRBV5-4	.	TRBJ1-2	TRBD1	TGTGCCAGCAGCTGGGGGGACAGCCGCAACTATGGCTACACCTTC	CASSWGDSRNYGYTF
TRBV10-3	many	TRBJ2-5	.	TGTGCCATCCGGACGGAGACCGAGACCCAGTACTTC	CAIRTETETQYF
TRBV14	few	TRBJ2-7	.	TGTGCCAGCAGCCAACAACCCTTGGGCGGAGAGCCCTACGAGCAGTACTTC	CASSQQPLGGEPYEQYF
TRBV29-1	.	TRBJ1-1	.	TGCAGCGCCGCCGTGGCCGCGGGGACTGAAGCTTTCTTT	CSAAVAAGTEAFF
TRBV28	.	TRBJ2-5	.	TGTGCCAGCACTCCCTCGGGCAGGGGTATACAAGAGACCCAGTACTTC	CASTPSGRGIQETQYF